This entry lists 27 T cell receptor beta chains sequenced from one sample in a study of beta chain features in type 1 diabetes. Reverse transcription of all isolated RNA meant that expressed TCRB transcripts were sequenced. Clones were read by immunoSEQ multiplex PCR, and TCRdb kept only the in-frame ones, dropping some. The table records about 320,000 clones, 14% of them present only once. Sequenced: central memory CD4+ T cells from blood. All receptors derive from a man aged 25-40 years in good health.

There are many counts of this clone. The rearrangement joins TRBV19 to TRBJ2-5; 8 nucleotides align to TRBD2. Germline lookup yields CDR1 LNHDA and CDR2 SQIVND (reference sequence). This CDR3 has 15 residues. V gave up 4 bases and J gave up 5 bases; unmatched junction bases: 9. The CDR3 DNA is TGTGCCAGTAGTAGCGGGGGGCAGGTTTTGGAGACCCAGTACTTC. Amino acid sequence: CASSSGGQVLETQYF.

For this clone: A much larger clone lies a single base off, so this may be a read error. V usage is TRBV7-9 and J usage is TRBJ2-5; 9 positions match TRBD2. Germline V gene lookup returns CDR1 SEHNR and CDR2 FQNEAQ (reference sequence). The CDR3 has 14 residues. The CDR3 sequence: CASSWGLAQEAQYF. CDR3 coding DNA: TGTGCCAGCAGCTGGGGACTAGCCCAAGAGGCCCAGTACTTC.

The V gene is TRBV29-1, the J gene TRBJ2-1; TRBD2 matches 10 bases. V dropped 4 bases and J dropped 4; count of bases not matched to a gene: 13. The CDR3 runs 17 residues. Germline CDR1 is SQVTM and CDR2 is ANQGSEA. The CDR3 protein is CSVVRGVSGGIYNEQFF. The DNA for the CDR3 is TGCAGCGTTGTGAGAGGGGTTAGCGGGGGGATTTACAATGAGCAGTTCTTC.

A few counts support this clone. V and J are TRBV7-2 and TRBJ2-3; D uncertain. V gave up 5 bases and J gave up 3 bases, with 9 bases separating them. The CDR3 has 13 residues. Germline V gene data show CDR1 as SGHTA and CDR2 as FQGNSA. The CDR3 protein is CASSRIYTDTQYF. The CDR3 nucleotides are TGTGCCAGCAGCCGCATATATACAGATACGCAGTATTTT.

This clone was found a few times. The chain has TRBV27 and TRBJ1-2; D ambiguous. The length of the CDR3 is 12 residues. Trimming removed 4 bases at V and 2 bases at J, with 5 bases between. Germline V gene sequence: CDR1 MNHEY, CDR2 SMNVEV (reference sequence). CDR3 nucleotides: TGTGCCAGCAGTTCCGGGAACTATGGCTACACCTTC. It specifies CASSSGNYGYTF.

At least ten counts were recorded for this clone. The genes are TRBV6-4 and TRBJ2-4; no definite D call. Germline CDR1 is MRHNA and CDR2 is SNTAGT. The V end was cut by 9 bases, the J end by 9 bases, with 18 bases between. CDR3 size: 13 residues. The CDR3 sequence: CASAAESWGIQYF. The CDR3 bases are TGTGCCAGTGCCGCGGAGAGCTGGGGCATTCAGTACTTC.

This clone was seen only a few times. This chain joins TRBV11-2 and TRBJ2-3, with D uncertain. The CDR3 runs 15 residues. V was trimmed by 4 bases and J by 0 bases, leaving 11 bases between them. In germline, CDR1 is SGHAT, CDR2 FQNNGV. CDR3 sequence reads: CASSSLRGSTDTQYF. For the CDR3, the DNA is TGTGCCAGCAGCTCATTGCGTGGGAGCACAGATACGCAGTATTTT.

This rearrangement joins TRBV7-9 to TRBJ1-3, with 8 nucleotides matching TRBD1. Trimming removed 0 bases from V and 4 bases from J; junction bases left unmatched: 5. Looked up from germline, CDR1 is SEHNR and CDR2 is FQNEAQ (reference sequence). The CDR3 has 16 amino acids. CDR3 region: CASSLATGGVGNTIYF. CDR3 DNA sequence: TGTGCCAGCAGCTTAGCAACAGGGGGGGTCGGAAACACCATATATTTT.

This clone turned up a few times. The chain has TRBV6-5 and TRBJ2-3, with 8 nucleotides matching TRBD1. The V segment lost 6 bases and the J segment 2 bases; nucleotides outside the gene matches: 4. The germline CDR1 and CDR2 sequences are MNHEY and SVGAGI. The CDR3 length is 14 residues. The DNA of the CDR3 is TGTGCCAGCAGGCGACAGGGGCTCACAGATACGCAGTATTTT. The encoded protein is CASRRQGLTDTQYF.

The V gene is TRBV5-4, the J gene TRBJ2-1; 10 bases match TRBD2. The CDR3 is 16 amino acids. V was pared by 2 bases and J by 8 bases, with 10 bases of the junction left unmatched. Germline-derived CDR1 and CDR2 are SGHNT and YYREEE (reference sequence). CDR3 nucleotides: TGTGCCAGCAGCTTTGGGCTAGCGGGGGCTTATGATGAGCAGTTCTTC. This codes for CASSFGLAGAYDEQFF. Full variable domain (outside the CDR3, taken from reference TRBV5-4 and TRBJ2-1): ETGVTQSPTHLIKTRGQQVTLRCSSQSGHNTVSWYQQALGQGPQFIFQYYREEENGRGNFPPRFSGLQFPNYSSELNVNALELDDSALYLCASSFGLAGAYDEQFFGPGTRLTVL.

This clone was counted only a few times. This chain links TRBV14 with TRBJ2-7; D is undetermined. CDR1 SGHDN and CDR2 FVKESK come from the germline V gene. Trimming cost V 3 bases and J 2 bases, with 8 bases left between them. CDR3 length: 13 residues. Written as DNA, the CDR3 is TGTGCCAGCAGCCATTGGGGTACCTACGAGCAGTACTTC. Its translation is CASSHWGTYEQYF.

This clone came up a few times. This chain joins TRBV19 and TRBJ2-2; D is possibly TRBD1 (6 bases). Between the trimmed V and J ends, which lost 5 bases and 0 bases, there was a span of 16 bases. This CDR3 spans 17 amino acids. Germline V gene lookup returns CDR1 LNHDA and CDR2 SQIVND (reference sequence). CDR3 nucleotides: TGTGCCAGTAGTGGAGACAGGTTGCTGGCGAACACCGGGGAGCTGTTTTTT. Residues: CASSGDRLLANTGELFF. Based on the CDR3 plus reference TRBV19 and TRBJ2-2, the full variable domain is DGGITQSPKYLFRKEGQNVTLSCEQNLNHDAMYWYRQDPGQGLRLIYYSQIVNDFQKGDIAEGYSVSREKKESFPLTVTSAQKNPTAFYLCASSGDRLLANTGELFFGEGSRLTVL.

This chain uses TRBV10-3 with TRBJ2-2; 11 nucleotides line up with TRBD2. Germline V gene lookup returns CDR1 ENHRY and CDR2 SYGVKD. The V gene end was trimmed by 10 bases and the J gene end by 2 bases; junction bases not matched to a gene: 9. This CDR3 is built from 16 residues. For the CDR3, the DNA is TGTGCCAGCAGCCGAACTAGCGGGAGCAACACCGGGGAGCTGTTTTTT. It specifies CASSRTSGSNTGELFF.

This chain joins TRBV2 and TRBJ1-2, with D unresolved. V was shortened by 4 bases and J by 4 bases, with 13 bases between the two germline ends. The germline CDR1 and CDR2 sequences are SNHLY and FYNNEI. The CDR3 has 14 residues. The CDR3 nucleotides are TGTGCCAGCAGTGTAAAGGGTGCGTCCTATGGCTACACCTTC. It yields the protein CASSVKGASYGYTF.

The chain has TRBV5-1 and TRBJ2-2; possible D gene TRBD2, 5 bases. V dropped 2 bases and J dropped 6 bases, with 8 bases sitting between them. Germline V gene sequence: CDR1 SGHRS, CDR2 YFSETQ. The CDR3 spans 13 residues. This chain's CDR3 is CASSLEGAGELFF. For the CDR3, the DNA is TGCGCCAGCAGCTTAGAGGGTGCCGGGGAGCTGTTTTTT.

The chain has TRBV6-6 and TRBJ1-6, with D unresolved. CDR3 length equals 14 residues. Germline assignment: CDR1 MNHNY and CDR2 SVGAGI (reference sequence). Between the trimmed V and J ends, which lost 8 bases and 12 bases, there was a span of 20 bases. CDR3 region: CASLLDPRSLPLHF. The CDR3 bases are TGTGCCAGCTTGTTGGACCCTAGGTCGTTACCCCTCCACTTT.

The chain links TRBV7-2 to TRBJ1-2; D is unclear. The V end was cut by 1 base, the J end by 6 bases, with 9 bases between. Germline V gives CDR1 SGHTA, CDR2 FQGNSA. This CDR3 is built from 13 residues. CDR3 sequence: CASSLGLADGYTF. CDR3 sequence (DNA): TGTGCCAGCAGCTTAGGGTTGGCGGATGGCTACACCTTC.

The chain couples TRBV7-2 to TRBJ2-2; TRBD2 matches 8 bases. Trimming cost V 7 bases and J 2 bases; bases outside gene matches: 12. CDR1 and CDR2 from the germline V gene are SGHTA and FQGNSA. The CDR3 is made up of 17 amino acids. Here the CDR3 reads CASNPIGGGSNTGELFF. The CDR3 bases are TGTGCCAGCAACCCCATCGGCGGGGGGTCCAACACCGGGGAGCTGTTTTTT.

This chain uses TRBV5-1 with TRBJ1-1, with TRBD1 as a possible D gene (5 bases). V was clipped by 2 bases and J by 0 bases, with 8 bases between them. The CDR3 is made up of 14 amino acids. The germline CDR1 and CDR2 sequences are SGHRS and YFSETQ. CDR3 sequence reads: CASSFRDLNTEAFF. Here the CDR3 DNA reads TGCGCCAGCAGCTTCAGGGACCTGAACACTGAAGCTTTCTTT.

This clone has more than one count but fewer than ten. Other DNA sequences in the same sample also yield this CDR3. CDR3 loop: CASSLGGPNEQFF. Written as DNA, the CDR3 is TGTGCCAGCAGCTTAGGGGGGCCGAATGAGCAGTTCTTC. The genes are TRBV7-8 and TRBJ2-1; D may be TRBD1 (6 bases). The CDR3 extends over 13 amino acids. Germline V gene lookup returns CDR1 SGHVS and CDR2 FQNEAQ. V was pared by 1 base and J by 7 bases, with 8 bases between.

Worth noting for this clone: This may arise from a read error, as a much more abundant clone is one base away. The V gene is TRBV7-2, the J gene TRBJ2-1, with 11 bases aligning to TRBD2. J gave up 5 bases and V 5 bases, and 2 bases lay outside the gene matches. Germline loops: CDR1 SGHTA, CDR2 FQGNSA. The CDR3 loop spans 14 amino acids. CDR3 DNA sequence: TGTGCCAGCAGCCTGGGACTAGCGGACAATGAGCAGTTCTTC. Its protein product is CASSLGLADNEQFF.

This clone was seen a few times. V is TRBV19 and J is TRBJ2-1, with a weak D call TRBD2 (5 bases). V was pared by 6 bases and J by 1 base, with 16 bases between. The CDR3 loop spans 16 amino acids. Germline V lookup: CDR1 LNHDA, CDR2 SQIVND (reference sequence). The CDR3 spells CASRSRSGNSYNEQFF. The CDR3 nucleotides are TGTGCCAGTAGAAGTAGAAGCGGCAATTCCTACAATGAGCAGTTCTTC.

The chain uses TRBV27 and TRBJ2-1, with TRBD1 identical over 7 bases. Germline V gene data show CDR1 as MNHEY and CDR2 as SMNVEV (reference sequence). Trimming took 6 bases from V and 4 from J; bases not matched to a gene: 12. The CDR3 extends over 16 amino acids. CDR3 in amino acids: CASRVQQGSGYNEQFF. As DNA, the CDR3 is TGTGCCAGCAGAGTCCAACAGGGGTCGGGATACAATGAGCAGTTCTTC.

The J gene is TRBJ1-3, the V gene TRBV6-5, with D perhaps matching TRBD1 (5 bases). V was pared by 2 bases and J by 3 bases, with 14 bases between. The CDR3 sequence is 16 residues long. Germline V lookup: CDR1 MNHEY, CDR2 SVGAGI. DNA for the CDR3: TGTGCCAGCAGTTACGGGGAGGGGCGGTTTGGAAACACCATATATTTT. Translated: CASSYGEGRFGNTIYF.

The chain's CDR3 is CASSGLAGAGEQFF. CDR3 DNA: TGTGCCAGCAGCGGACTAGCGGGAGCTGGGGAGCAGTTCTTC. The chain links TRBV6-5 to TRBJ2-1, with TRBD2 identical over 13 bases. The CDR3 contains 14 residues. J gave up 10 bases and V 6 bases, and 6 bases lay outside the gene matches. The germline V gene has CDR1 MNHEY and CDR2 SVGAGI.

The J gene is TRBJ1-2, the V gene TRBV4-1; 8 nucleotides line up with TRBD1. V lost 5 bases, J lost 3 bases, and 17 bases stayed unmatched. The CDR3 spans 18 residues. Per the germline V gene, CDR1 is MGHRA and CDR2 is YSYEKL. The CDR3 protein is CASSSLRDRRNKDYGYTF. The CDR3 bases are TGCGCCAGCAGCTCACTCCGGGACAGGAGGAATAAGGACTATGGCTACACCTTC.

This clone was counted between two and nine times. The chain is built from TRBV11-2 and TRBJ1-5, with D unresolved. This CDR3 is 13 amino acids long. The V and J ends lost 5 bases and 7 bases respectively, with 12 bases between them. Germline values: CDR1 SGHAT, CDR2 FQNNGV. CDR3 sequence reads: CASSADSDQPQHF. DNA of the CDR3: TGTGCCAGCAGCGCAGACTCGGACCAGCCCCAGCATTTT. Based on the CDR3 plus reference TRBV11-2 and TRBJ1-5, the full variable domain is EAGVAQSPRYKIIEKRQSVAFWCNPISGHATLYWYQQILGQGPKLLIQFQNNGVVDDSQLPKDRFSAERLKGVDSTLKIQPAKLEDSAVYLCASSADSDQPQHFGDGTRLSIL.